This T cell receptor (beta chain) was recorded in a study of long-term antiretroviral therapy in people with HIV. General study results and limits: HIV repertoires showed narrower CDR3 length ranges than controls. For ART adherence, viral resistance and therapy changes, no data were available.

A remark on this clone: What it recognizes is unknown.

Deletions cut 4 bases from V and 6 bases from J, with 14 bases between. The germline V gene has CDR1 SGHRS and CDR2 YFSETQ. The CDR3 is 13 residues long. Sequencing used immunoSEQ v3.0 at survey level. Sequencing efforts were directed toward roughly 35,000-50,000 T-cell genomes per sample. TCRdb's table, derived via immunoSEQ multiplex PCR, lists solely in-frame clones and lacks some. The sample shows tens of thousands of clones, under 80% of them seen only once. The chain joins TRBV5-1 to TRBJ2-7, with D uncertain. This receptor was taken from a middle-aged woman with HIV. This specimen consisted of unsorted PBMCs, obtained 1.1 years before starting antiretroviral therapy. Here the CDR3 DNA reads TGCGCCAGCAGCCCTATCGGACCGGGCGAGCAGTACTTC. Translating gives CASSPIGPGEQYF.